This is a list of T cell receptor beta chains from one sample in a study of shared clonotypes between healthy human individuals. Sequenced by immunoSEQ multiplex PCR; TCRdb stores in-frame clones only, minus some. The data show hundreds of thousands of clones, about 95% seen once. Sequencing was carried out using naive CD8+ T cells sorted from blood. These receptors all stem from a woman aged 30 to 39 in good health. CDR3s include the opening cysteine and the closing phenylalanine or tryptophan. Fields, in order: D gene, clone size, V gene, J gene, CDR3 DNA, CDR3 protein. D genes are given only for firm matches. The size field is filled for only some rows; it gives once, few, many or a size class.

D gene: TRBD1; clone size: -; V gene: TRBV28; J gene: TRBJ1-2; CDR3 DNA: TGTGCCAGCAGTCTGAATCAGGGGGGCGCGTATGGCTACACCTTC; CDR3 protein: CASSLNQGGAYGYTF
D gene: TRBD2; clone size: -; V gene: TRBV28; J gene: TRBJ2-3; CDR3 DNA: TGTGCCAGCAGGTACCTGGGGACTAGCGGAACATTAGACACAGATACGCAGTATTTT; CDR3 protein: CASRYLGTSGTLDTDTQYF
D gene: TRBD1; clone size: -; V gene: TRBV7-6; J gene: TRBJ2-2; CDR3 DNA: TGTGCCAGCAGCTTAGGACAGGGTTGGGGCGGGGAGCTGTTTTTT; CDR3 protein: CASSLGQGWGGELFF
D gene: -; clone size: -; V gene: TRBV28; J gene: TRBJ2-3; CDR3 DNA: TGTGCCAGCAGTTTGCCCTCCGCGGACGATACGCAGTATTTT; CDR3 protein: CASSLPSADDTQYF
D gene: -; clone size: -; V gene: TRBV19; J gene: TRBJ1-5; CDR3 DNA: TGTGCCGCCAGTGGAGGGGTGAGCAATCAGCCCCAGCATTTT; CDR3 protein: CAASGGVSNQPQHF
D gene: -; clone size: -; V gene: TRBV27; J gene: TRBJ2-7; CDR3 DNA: TGTGCCAGCAGTTTAGAGGGCCTTGGTAGTTACGAGCAGTACTTC; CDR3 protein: CASSLEGLGSYEQYF
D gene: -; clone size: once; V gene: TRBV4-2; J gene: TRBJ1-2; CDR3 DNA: TGTGCCAGCAGCCAAGGGATTGGGCAGCCAGAAGGGGACTATGGCTACACCTTC; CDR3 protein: CASSQGIGQPEGDYGYTF
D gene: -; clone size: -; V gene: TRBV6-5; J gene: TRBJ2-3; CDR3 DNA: TGTGCCAGCAGTTACCTCGGGACGGGTAATACGCAGTATTTT; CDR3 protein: CASSYLGTGNTQYF
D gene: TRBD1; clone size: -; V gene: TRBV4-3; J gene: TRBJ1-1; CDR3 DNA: TGCGCCAGCAGCCTGGGACAGACTCTGAACACTGAAGCTTTCTTT; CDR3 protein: CASSLGQTLNTEAFF
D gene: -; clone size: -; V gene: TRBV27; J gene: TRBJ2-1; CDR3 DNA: TGTGCCACGGGAGTTGACTCCTACAATGAGCAGTTCTTC; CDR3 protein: CATGVDSYNEQFF
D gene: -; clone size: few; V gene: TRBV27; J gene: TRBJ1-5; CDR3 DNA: TGTGCCAGCAGGCCCGGGACGGCCCAGCCCCAGCATTTT; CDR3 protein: CASRPGTAQPQHF
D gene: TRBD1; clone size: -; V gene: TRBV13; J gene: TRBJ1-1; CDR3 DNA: TGTGCCAGCAGCTATGGGCGGGGACAGGGTATGAACACTGAAGCTTTCTTT; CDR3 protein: CASSYGRGQGMNTEAFF
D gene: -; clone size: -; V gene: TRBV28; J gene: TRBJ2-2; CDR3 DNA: TGTGCCAGCATCATGGGGGTTGTCCCCGGGGAGCTGTTTTTT; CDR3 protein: CASIMGVVPGELFF
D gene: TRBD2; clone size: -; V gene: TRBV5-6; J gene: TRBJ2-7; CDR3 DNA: TGTGCCAGCAGCTTGGCTCCTCTAGCGGGAGCCGAGCAGTACTTC; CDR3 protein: CASSLAPLAGAEQYF
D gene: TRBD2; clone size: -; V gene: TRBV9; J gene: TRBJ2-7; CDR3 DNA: TGTGCCAGCAGCGTCCAACCGACTAGCGGGATCTACGAGCAGTACTTC; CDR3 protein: CASSVQPTSGIYEQYF
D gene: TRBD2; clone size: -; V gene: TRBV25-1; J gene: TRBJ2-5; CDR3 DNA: TGTGCCAGCAGTGAATATATTCGGTCTAGCGGGAATGGGGAGACCCAGTACTTC; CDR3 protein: CASSEYIRSSGNGETQYF
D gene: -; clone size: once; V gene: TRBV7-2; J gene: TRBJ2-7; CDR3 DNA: TGTGCCAGCAGCCCCGGGACGGTGGGCTACGAGCAGTACTTC; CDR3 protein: CASSPGTVGYEQYF
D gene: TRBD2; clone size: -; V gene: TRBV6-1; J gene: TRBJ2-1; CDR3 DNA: TGTGCCGCGGCGGGAGACCGTTCCTACAATGAGCAGTTCTTC; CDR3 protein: CAAAGDRSYNEQFF
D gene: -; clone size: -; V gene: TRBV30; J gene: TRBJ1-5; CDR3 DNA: TGTGCCTGGAGCGAGTCGGGCAACCAGCCCCAGCATTTT; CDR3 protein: CAWSESGNQPQHF
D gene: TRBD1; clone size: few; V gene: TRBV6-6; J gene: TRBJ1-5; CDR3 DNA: TGTGCCAGCAGTGACAGGGCCTTCAATCAGCCCCAGCATTTT; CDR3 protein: CASSDRAFNQPQHF
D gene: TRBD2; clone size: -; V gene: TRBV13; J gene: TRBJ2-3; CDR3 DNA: TGTGCCAGCAGCTTAGAAGGTAGCGGGAGGCCCACAGATACGCAGTATTTT; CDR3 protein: CASSLEGSGRPTDTQYF
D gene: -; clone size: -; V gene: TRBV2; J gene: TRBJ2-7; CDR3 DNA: TGTGCCAGCAGTGTGGAGGGCGGCCCTTACGAGCAGTACTTC; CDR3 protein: CASSVEGGPYEQYF
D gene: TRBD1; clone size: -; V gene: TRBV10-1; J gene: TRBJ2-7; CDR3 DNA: TGCGCCAGCAGTGGAAGGACAGGTTCCAACGAGCAGTACTTC; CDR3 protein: CASSGRTGSNEQYF
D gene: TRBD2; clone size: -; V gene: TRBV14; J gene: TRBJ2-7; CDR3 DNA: TGTGCCAGCAGCCAACTGTACATGCTAGCGGGAGGCAAAATTGAGGAGCAGTACTTC; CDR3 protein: CASSQLYMLAGGKIEEQYF